The rows below give T cell receptor beta chains drawn from one sample of a study of T cells in Graves' hyperthyroidism and ophthalmopathy. MiXCR was run by TCRdb on the multiplex PCR reads, yielding one entry per CDR3 protein. The sample yields fewer than 400,000 distinct CDR3 sequences, approximately 16% seen once. The sample was blood. The receptors here all came from a man under 40 with Graves' hyperthyroidism. CDR3s include the opening cysteine and the closing phenylalanine or tryptophan. D genes are given only for firm matches. For some rows the clone size is stated as once, few or many, or as a class when expanded; others skip it.

CDR3aa,CDR3nt,v_gene,j_gene,d_gene,abundance
CASSIAGGSYNEQFF,TGTGCCAGCAGTATAGCGGGAGGGTCCTACAATGAGCAGTTCTTC,TRBV27,TRBJ2-1,TRBD2,NA
CASSSSGTVDSPLHF,TGCGCCAGCAGCTCCTCCGGGACGGTAGACTCACCCCTCCACTTT,TRBV5-1,TRBJ1-6,NA,few
CASKRARGNLQETQYF,TGTGCCAGCAAGAGGGCGCGGGGCAACCTCCAAGAGACCCAGTACTTC,TRBV6-1,TRBJ2-5,NA,many
CASSLAQVSRHEQYF,TGTGCCAGCAGCTTAGCACAGGTATCTAGGCACGAGCAGTACTTC,TRBV11-3,TRBJ2-7,NA,many
CATEGQGGTETQYF,TGTGCCACCGAGGGACAGGGGGGCACGGAGACCCAGTACTTC,TRBV12-3/TRBV12-4,TRBJ2-5,TRBD1,many
CASSPQLSYNEQFF,TGTGCCAGCTCACCACAACTCTCCTACAATGAGCAGTTCTTC,TRBV18,TRBJ2-1,NA,few
CASSLISGLTETQYF,TGTGCCAGCAGCCTTATTTCGGGCCTTACAGAGACCCAGTACTTC,TRBV6-2/TRBV6-3,TRBJ2-5,NA,NA
CASSQRQMNTEAFF,TGTGCCAGCAGCCAACGACAGATGAACACTGAAGCTTTCTTT,TRBV3-1,TRBJ1-1,NA,many
CASSLAGDGYTF,TGTGCCAGCAGCCTTGCGGGGGATGGCTACACCTTC,TRBV27,TRBJ1-2,NA,NA
CASSLGGSAQPLHF,TGTGCCAGCAGCTTAGGGGGGTCAGCCCAACCCCTCCACTTT,TRBV7-8,TRBJ1-6,NA,many
CASSETSGAYEQYF,TGTGCCAGCAGTGAAACTAGCGGAGCCTACGAGCAGTACTTC,TRBV2,TRBJ2-7,TRBD2,NA
CASSPDGRGGYEQYF,TGTGCCAGCAGCCCCGATGGTCGGGGAGGCTACGAGCAGTACTTC,TRBV7-6,TRBJ2-7,NA,NA
CASSLGLAVGELFF,TGCGCCAGCAGCTTGGGACTAGCGGTCGGGGAGCTGTTTTTT,TRBV5-1,TRBJ2-2,TRBD2,many
CASSLTSGSHGTGELFF,TGCGCCAGCAGCTTGACTAGCGGGAGTCATGGCACCGGGGAGCTGTTTTTT,TRBV5-1,TRBJ2-2,TRBD2,NA
CASSLRGTVGQGERTEAFF,TGTGCCAGCAGTTTAAGGGGAACGGTGGGACAGGGAGAGCGCACTGAAGCTTTCTTT,TRBV27,TRBJ1-1,TRBD1,many
CASSPIELRNSGNTIYF,TGTGCCAGCTCACCAATTGAGCTGAGAAATTCTGGAAACACCATATATTTT,TRBV18,TRBJ1-3,NA,few
CAWSGPYNEQFF,TGTGCCTGGAGTGGACCGTACAATGAGCAGTTCTTC,TRBV30,TRBJ2-1,NA,many
CASSLGVADTDTQYF,TGTGCCAGCAGCTTAGGAGTAGCGGACACAGATACGCAGTATTTT,TRBV11-3,TRBJ2-3,NA,many
CASSLGPDGRYF,TGTGCCAGCAGCTTGGGACCCGACGGGCGGTACTTC,TRBV5-5,TRBJ2-7,NA,NA
CASSTTNSPLHF,TGCGCCAGCAGCACCACAAATTCACCCCTCCACTTT,TRBV5-1,TRBJ1-6,NA,many
CASSTGLAGAYNEQFF,TGTGCCAGCAGCACGGGACTAGCGGGAGCTTACAATGAGCAGTTCTTC,TRBV11-2,TRBJ2-1,TRBD2,many
CASSEYLGSGTNEKLFF,TGTGCCAGCAGTGAATATTTGGGGTCTGGGACTAATGAAAAACTGTTTTTT,TRBV6-1,TRBJ1-4,NA,many
CASSAVGTARGQYF,TGTGCCAGTAGTGCCGTCGGGACAGCACGCGGACAGTACTTC,TRBV19,TRBJ2-5,TRBD1,NA
CASSQVVIAGDLTYEQYF,TGTGCCAGCAGCCAAGTGGTGATAGCGGGAGACCTAACCTACGAGCAGTACTTC,TRBV4-2,TRBJ2-7,TRBD2,few
CASSPPRVREPQHF,TGTGCCAGCAGCCCCCCCAGGGTCAGGGAGCCCCAGCATTTT,TRBV7-3,TRBJ1-5,NA,NA
CASSQEVKETQYF,TGTGCCAGCAGTCAAGAGGTTAAAGAGACCCAGTACTTC,TRBV6-1,TRBJ2-5,NA,few
CSARKADTDTQYF,TGCAGTGCTAGAAAGGCTGATACAGATACGCAGTATTTT,TRBV20-1,TRBJ2-3,NA,many
CRSSSYNEQFF,TGTAGAAGCAGCTCCTACAATGAGCAGTTCTTC,TRBV20-1,TRBJ2-1,NA,many
CASMRGFGSPLHF,TGTGCCAGCATGAGGGGGTTCGGGTCACCCCTCCACTTT,TRBV28,TRBJ1-6,NA,many
CASSSPAAASYNEQFF,TGTGCCAGCAGTTCCCCAGCGGCAGCCTCCTACAATGAGCAGTTCTTC,TRBV2,TRBJ2-1,NA,many
CASSFSRDGADTQYF,TGTGCCAGCAGTTTTTCGCGGGACGGAGCTGATACGCAGTATTTT,TRBV12-3/TRBV12-4,TRBJ2-3,NA,NA
CASSLLDRPYEQYF,TGTGCCAGCAGTTTATTGGACAGACCCTACGAGCAGTACTTC,TRBV12-3/TRBV12-4,TRBJ2-7,NA,many
CASSAFSGRANEQFF,TGTGCCAGCAGCGCCTTTAGCGGGAGGGCGAATGAGCAGTTCTTC,TRBV9,TRBJ2-1,TRBD2,NA
CASSPPTGAGNEQFF,TGTGCCAGCAGCCCCCCGACAGGGGCTGGAAATGAGCAGTTCTTC,TRBV14,TRBJ2-1,TRBD1,few
CAWSPSRNQPQHF,TGTGCCTGGAGTCCCTCCCGGAATCAGCCCCAGCATTTT,TRBV30,TRBJ1-5,NA,NA
CASSPGQGKGSGTEAFF,TGTGCCAGCAGCCCGGGACAGGGAAAGGGTTCGGGAACTGAAGCTTTCTTT,TRBV11-1,TRBJ1-1,TRBD1,many
CAISGQAYNSPLHF,TGTGCCATCAGCGGACAGGCCTATAATTCACCCCTCCACTTT,TRBV10-3,TRBJ1-6,TRBD1,NA
CSASNRHRGQGHYEQYF,TGCAGTGCTAGTAATCGGCATCGCGGACAGGGACATTACGAGCAGTACTTC,TRBV20-1,TRBJ2-7,TRBD1,few
CASGLGVPYEQYF,TGTGCTAGTGGTTTAGGGGTCCCCTACGAGCAGTACTTC,TRBV12-5,TRBJ2-7,NA,many
CASSYSGLAGGIPPGELFF,TGTGCCAGCAGTTACTCGGGACTAGCGGGGGGAATCCCCCCCGGGGAGCTGTTTTTT,TRBV6-5,TRBJ2-2,TRBD2,few
CASSFRGGPSTDTQYF,TGTGCCAGCAGCTTCAGGGGGGGGCCTAGCACAGATACGCAGTATTTT,TRBV11-3,TRBJ2-3,NA,NA
CASSLEGRGKAFF,TGTGCCAGCAGCTTAGAGGGCAGGGGGAAAGCTTTCTTT,TRBV11-2,TRBJ1-1,TRBD1,many